The present entry profiles one T cell receptor (beta chain) with its context. What it recognizes is unknown. The PCR ran on 60 Vbeta and 13 Jbeta primers. The assay was immunoSEQ multiplex PCR, and TCRdb's table has in-frame clones only and misses some. Here the sample spans 170,000 or so clones, 60% to 80% being singletons. Per germline, CDR1 SGHAT and CDR2 FQNNGV. V lost 5 bases to trimming and J lost 4 bases; unmatched junction nucleotides: 6. This CDR3 region has 14 residues. This sample is part of a study of cytomegalovirus exposure and HLA in healthy donors. Study-wide findings and caveats: One variant, a missense change in DCLRE1C, was linked in a later analysis to TCR beta V- and J-gene trimming.

Material for sequencing was PBMCs. The V gene is TRBV11-2, the J gene TRBJ1-2; TRBD1 aligns across 8 bases. This TCR was recovered from a man aged 60 to 75 in good health and CMV-seronegative. The CDR3 here is CASSPDRDAYGYTF. The CDR3 DNA reads TGTGCCAGCAGCCCGGACAGGGACGCCTATGGCTACACCTTC. Combining the CDR3 with reference TRBV11-2 and TRBJ1-2 gives the whole variable domain EAGVAQSPRYKIIEKRQSVAFWCNPISGHATLYWYQQILGQGPKLLIQFQNNGVVDDSQLPKDRFSAERLKGVDSTLKIQPAKLEDSAVYLCASSPDRDAYGYTFGSGTRLTVV.